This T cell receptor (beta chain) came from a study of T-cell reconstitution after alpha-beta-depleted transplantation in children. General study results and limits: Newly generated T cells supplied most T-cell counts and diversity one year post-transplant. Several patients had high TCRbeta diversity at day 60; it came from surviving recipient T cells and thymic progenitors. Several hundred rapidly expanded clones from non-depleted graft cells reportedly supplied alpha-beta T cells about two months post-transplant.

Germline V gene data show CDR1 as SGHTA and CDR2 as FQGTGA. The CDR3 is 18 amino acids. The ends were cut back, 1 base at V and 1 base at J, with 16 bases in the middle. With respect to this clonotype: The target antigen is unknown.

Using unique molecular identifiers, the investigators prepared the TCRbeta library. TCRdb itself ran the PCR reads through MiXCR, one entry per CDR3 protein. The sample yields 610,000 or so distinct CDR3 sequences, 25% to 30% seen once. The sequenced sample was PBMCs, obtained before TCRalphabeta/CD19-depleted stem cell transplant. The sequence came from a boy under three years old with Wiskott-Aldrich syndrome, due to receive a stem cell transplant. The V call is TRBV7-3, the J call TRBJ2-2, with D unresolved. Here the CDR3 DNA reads TGTGCCAGCAGCTTAAGTGTCAGGAAGAACAAGAACACCGGGGAGCTGTTTTTT. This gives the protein CASSLSVRKNKNTGELFF.